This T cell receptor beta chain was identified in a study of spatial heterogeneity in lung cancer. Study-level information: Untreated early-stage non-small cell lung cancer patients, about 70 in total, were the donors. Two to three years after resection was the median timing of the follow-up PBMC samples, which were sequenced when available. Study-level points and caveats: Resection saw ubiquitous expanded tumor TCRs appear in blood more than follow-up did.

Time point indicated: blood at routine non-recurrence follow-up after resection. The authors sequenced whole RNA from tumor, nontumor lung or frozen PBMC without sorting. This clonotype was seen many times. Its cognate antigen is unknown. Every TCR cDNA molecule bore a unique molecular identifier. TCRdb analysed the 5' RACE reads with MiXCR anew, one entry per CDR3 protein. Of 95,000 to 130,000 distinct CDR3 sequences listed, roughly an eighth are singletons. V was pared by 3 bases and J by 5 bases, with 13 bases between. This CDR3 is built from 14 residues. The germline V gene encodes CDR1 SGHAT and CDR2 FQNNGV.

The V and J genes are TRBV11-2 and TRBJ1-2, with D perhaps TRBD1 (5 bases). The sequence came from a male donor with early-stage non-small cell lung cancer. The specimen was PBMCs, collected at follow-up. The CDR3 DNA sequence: TGTGCCAGCAGCTTGGGGGGTTATGGTTATGGCTACACCTTC. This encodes CASSLGGYGYGYTF.